One and the same sample provided the 20 T cell receptor beta chains below, sequenced in a study of cytomegalovirus exposure and HLA in healthy donors listed by TCRdb under 2017. Library preparation employed the immunoSEQ multiplex PCR assay. For the multiplex PCR, a mixture combining 60 forward primers for TCR Vbeta segments and 13 reverse primers for TCR Jbeta segments was used. TCRdb re-hosts the immuneACCESS table, in-frame sequences only. Its copies lack some clones; in the studies checked, an unresolved V gene accounts for under half of them, and the cause for the rest is not known. The sample yields approximately 200,000 clones; more than 65% were counted once. The ten largest clones capture roughly 1.5% of the sample. The sequenced sample was PBMCs. These receptor sequences come from a girl aged 5-17 years in good health and CMV-seropositive.

The V gene is TRBV5-1, the J gene TRBJ2-7, with TRBD1 matching 7 bases. Germline V lookup: CDR1 SGHRS, CDR2 YFSETQ. The CDR3 contains 13 residues. The junction had 6 bases not matched to a gene; V was cut back by 7 bases and J by 2 bases. Here the CDR3 DNA reads TGCGCCAGCGGCGACAGGGCCGCCTACGAGCAGTACTTC. This codes for CASGDRAAYEQYF.

This chain uses TRBV18 with TRBJ1-5, with D possibly being TRBD1 (6 bases). V was shortened by 5 bases and J by 5 bases, with 10 bases between the two germline ends. This CDR3 contains 13 residues. Per germline, CDR1 KGHSH and CDR2 LQKENI. The CDR3 nucleotides read TGTGCCAGCTCATCAAACAGGGATCAGCCCCAGCATTTT. It specifies CASSSNRDQPQHF.

The chain combines TRBV29-1 with TRBJ1-2; D gene unclear. The V and J ends lost 4 bases and 0 bases respectively, with 15 bases between them. The germline CDR1 and CDR2 sequences are SQVTM and ANQGSEA. The CDR3 consists of 15 residues. In DNA, the CDR3 is TGCAGCGTTGCCTCCGGGTCGCAACCTAACTATGGCTACACCTTC. Translation gives CSVASGSQPNYGYTF.

The chain joins TRBV30 to TRBJ2-7; 8 bases line up with TRBD2. J was trimmed by 7 bases and V by 2 bases; bases with no gene match: 7. The V gene's germline CDR1 is GTSNPN and CDR2 SVGIG (reference sequence). The CDR3 runs to 13 residues. The CDR3 reads CAWSRGGLQEQYF. The DNA for the CDR3 is TGTGCCTGGAGTCGGGGGGGACTGCAAGAGCAGTACTTC.

The chain couples TRBV9 to TRBJ2-3; 7 bases match TRBD2. Germline V CDR1 and CDR2: SGDLS, YYNGEE. Trimming took 1 base from V and 5 from J; bases not matched to a gene: 7. The CDR3 length is 15 residues. CDR3 sequence reads: CASSVWSGVEDTQYF. The CDR3 DNA sequence: TGTGCCAGCAGCGTATGGAGCGGGGTGGAAGATACGCAGTATTTT.

The chain couples TRBV27 to TRBJ2-2; D gene ambiguous. The V end lost 6 bases, the J end lost 6 bases, and 8 bases lay between the germline ends. From germline, CDR1 is MNHEY and CDR2 SMNVEV (reference sequence). This CDR3 is 12 amino acids long. The CDR3 is CASRLKAGELFF. The CDR3 DNA sequence: TGTGCCAGCAGACTTAAAGCCGGGGAGCTGTTTTTT.

The chain uses TRBV4-3 and TRBJ2-1, with 7 nucleotides matching TRBD1. Trimming cost V 2 bases and J 6 bases; bases outside gene matches: 10. The CDR3 consists of 16 residues. Per the germline V gene, CDR1 is LGHNA and CDR2 is YSLEER. CDR3 amino acids: CASSQLFQTGSNEQFF. The DNA for the CDR3 is TGCGCCAGCAGCCAACTATTCCAGACAGGGTCCAATGAGCAGTTCTTC.

The V and J genes are TRBV6-5 and TRBJ1-4; the match to TRBD1 covers 11 bases. Trimming took 6 bases from V and 8 from J; bases not matched to a gene: 8. The CDR3 consists of 15 residues. From germline, CDR1 is MNHEY and CDR2 SVGAGI. The CDR3 here is CASSRPGQGEEKLFF. The DNA of the CDR3 is TGTGCCAGCAGCCGTCCGGGACAGGGGGAGGAAAAACTGTTTTTT.

The rearrangement links TRBV7-9 to TRBJ2-1; no clear D gene. V lost 5 bases and J lost 3, with 17 bases in between. Per germline, CDR1 SEHNR and CDR2 FQNEAQ (reference sequence). This CDR3 contains 16 residues. CDR3 region: CASSLSGWKNYNEQFF. In nucleotides, the CDR3 is TGTGCCAGCAGCCTCTCCGGGTGGAAAAACTACAATGAGCAGTTCTTC.

The CDR3 region is CSVQSFSGGSDTQYF. CDR3 nucleotides: TGCAGCGTTCAGAGTTTTAGCGGGGGGTCAGATACGCAGTATTTT. The gene calls are TRBV29-1 and TRBJ2-3, with TRBD2 matching 10 bases. The CDR3 has 15 amino acids. CDR1 and CDR2 from the germline V gene are SQVTM and ANQGSEA. Losses at the gene ends were 5 bases for V and 4 bases for J; bases not matched to a gene: 9.

This chain joins TRBV15 and TRBJ2-1; D possibly corresponds to TRBD1 (6 bases). Trimming pared 5 bases from V and 6 bases from J, leaving 14 bases between. The CDR3 contains 14 residues. CDR1 and CDR2 from the germline V gene are LNHNV and YYDKDF (reference sequence). CDR3 amino acids: CATSRVGGLNEQFF. The CDR3 DNA reads TGTGCCACCAGCCGAGTTGGGGGCCTCAATGAGCAGTTCTTC.

The chain joins TRBV5-1 to TRBJ2-1; 8 nucleotides match TRBD2. The CDR3 is 19 residues long. After removal of 4 bases from V and 6 bases from J, the junction contained 21 bases not matched to a gene. In germline, CDR1 is SGHRS, CDR2 YFSETQ. CDR3 loop: CASSPHPLARGGPSNEQFF. The CDR3 nucleotides are TGCGCCAGCAGCCCCCACCCACTTGCCCGGGGGGGCCCGTCCAATGAGCAGTTCTTC.

A remark on this clone: Other DNA sequences within the sample encode an identical CDR3. The chain recombines TRBV29-1 with TRBJ2-7, with D tentatively TRBD2 (6 bases). The length of the CDR3 is 11 residues. CDR1 and CDR2 from the germline V gene are SQVTM and ANQGSEA. The V gene lost 4 bases and the J gene lost 4 bases, with 8 bases spanning the gap. The CDR3 sequence is CSVGGTYEQYF. The CDR3 bases are TGCAGCGTTGGGGGGACTTACGAGCAGTACTTC.

The CDR3 loop reads CASSLAQREGPETQYF. The CDR3 bases are TGTGCCAGCAGCTTGGCCCAAAGGGAGGGCCCAGAGACCCAGTACTTC. The V call is TRBV5-5, the J call TRBJ2-5; 7 bases are shared with TRBD2. This CDR3 contains 16 residues. Unmatched junction bases numbered 9, after V lost 0 bases and J lost 4 bases. Germline CDR1 reads SGHKS; CDR2 reads YYEKEE (reference sequence).

This chain connects TRBV4-1 to TRBJ1-2; D ambiguous. The germline V and J ends were trimmed by 0 bases and 7 bases, with 18 bases remaining between them. CDR3 size: 16 residues. Germline-derived CDR1 and CDR2 are MGHRA and YSYEKL. The DNA of the CDR3 is TGCGCCAGCAGCCAAGATGAGGGCACCCCAGGTCGTGGCTACACCTTC. The encoded protein is CASSQDEGTPGRGYTF.

The chain employs TRBV5-8 and TRBJ1-6; TRBD1 might be the D (5 bases). Germline CDR1 reads SGHTS; CDR2 reads YDEGEE. V shed 0 bases and J shed 6 bases, with 10 bases lying between them. CDR3 length: 15 amino acids. CDR3 DNA: TGTGCCAGCAGCTTGGGGGCGGGGGTTAATTCACCCCTCCACTTT. The encoded protein is CASSLGAGVNSPLHF.

The gene calls are TRBV19 and TRBJ1-1, with 7 bases that match TRBD1. The V gene end was trimmed by 7 bases and the J gene end by 6 bases; junction bases not matched to a gene: 11. This CDR3 region has 14 residues. Germline loops: CDR1 LNHDA, CDR2 SQIVND (reference sequence). CDR3 DNA: TGTGCCAGTAACAGGGGAGGTAGTCTAGCTGAAGCTTTCTTT. Translating it yields CASNRGGSLAEAFF.

V is TRBV19 and J is TRBJ1-2; perhaps TRBD1 as D (6 bases). The CDR3 is 14 amino acids. CDR1 and CDR2 (germline): LNHDA, SQIVND (reference sequence). V dropped 3 bases and J dropped 6 bases, with 14 bases sitting between them. CDR3 residues: CASSIQGKRNGYTF. Written as DNA, the CDR3 is TGTGCCAGTAGTATCCAGGGGAAGAGGAATGGCTACACCTTC.

J is TRBJ2-1 and V is TRBV5-4; TRBD2 aligns across 7 bases. CDR3 size: 16 residues. CDR1 and CDR2 (germline): SGHNT, YYREEE (reference sequence). The J segment lost 1 base and the V segment lost 3 bases, leaving 7 bases of the junction unmatched. The CDR3 reads CASSSTLAASYNEQFF. The CDR3 coding sequence is TGTGCCAGCAGCTCCACCCTAGCGGCTTCCTACAATGAGCAGTTCTTC. Filled out from reference TRBV5-4 and TRBJ2-1, the complete variable domain reads ETGVTQSPTHLIKTRGQQVTLRCSSQSGHNTVSWYQQALGQGPQFIFQYYREEENGRGNFPPRFSGLQFPNYSSELNVNALELDDSALYLCASSSTLAASYNEQFFGPGTRLTVL.

The chain has TRBV11-3 and TRBJ2-1, with TRBD1 as a possible D gene (6 bases). Germline V gene sequence: CDR1 SGHNT, CDR2 YENEEA. The CDR3 covers 15 residues. Trimming removed 5 bases at V and 0 bases at J, with 11 bases between. The CDR3 spells CASSTGRNSYNEQFF. In nucleotides, the CDR3 is TGTGCCAGCAGCACAGGGCGAAACTCCTACAATGAGCAGTTCTTC.